This T cell receptor beta chain was profiled in a study of beta chain features in type 1 diabetes. The study, taken as a whole, reports: Patients and controls would share equally any PCR tilt toward shorter templates. Type 1 diabetes patients showed a moderate but significant shortening of TCRB CDR3s in all four CD4+ subsets. VDJ junctions from patients with type 1 diabetes contained fewer insertions and more deletions.

All of the isolated RNA was reverse transcribed, so expressed TCRB transcripts were sequenced. Method: immunoSEQ multiplex PCR; TCRdb's copy keeps in-frame clones and lacks some. Of approximately 170,000 clones detected, about 7.9% appear once; the ten largest clones hold under 0.55%. CD45RO/CCR7/CD25/CD127/CD95/CD27 sorting isolated CD4+ naive, central memory, regulatory and stem cell-like memory cells. Only a few counts were recorded for this clone. Its antigen is not known. In germline, CDR1 is SNHLY, CDR2 FYNNEI. The CDR3 extends over 15 amino acids. Deletions cut 1 base from V and 4 bases from J, with 11 bases between.

Sequencing was done on a sample of central memory CD4+ T cells from blood. The source of this sequence is a man between 18 and 29 years old with type 1 diabetes. The gene calls are TRBV2 and TRBJ2-1, with unresolved D. CDR3 in DNA: TGTGCCAGCAGTGAAGAAAAACTACCATACAATGAGCAGTTCTTC. Translated, it gives CASSEEKLPYNEQFF. Full variable domain (missing parts from reference TRBV2 and TRBJ2-1): EPEVTQTPSHQVTQMGQEVILRCVPISNHLYFYWYRQILGQKVEFLVSFYNNEISEKSEIFDDQFSVERPDGSNFTLKIRSTKLEDSAMYFCASSEEKLPYNEQFFGPGTRLTVL.